This T cell receptor (beta chain) comes out of a study of monozygotic twins with inflammatory bowel disease (dated by TCRdb to 2018 to 2020). About the investigation overall: A total of some 30 monozygotic twin pairs were included in the full study, comprising nine German pairs (four IBD-concordant, five IBD-discordant) and 19 IBD-discordant Danish pairs. Within discordant pairs, disease-associated traits were sought mainly by comparing IBD patients with their genetically identical healthy co-twins. Each individual had, on average, about 151 000 unique TCRalpha sequences and 181 000 unique TCRbeta sequences available for analysis.

Comments on this clonotype: Its target antigen remains unknown.

From each donor, an approximately 2.3 ml peripheral blood sample was collected into PAXgene tubes and kept at -80 degrees C. Total RNA was isolated from whole blood with the PAXgene blood miRNA kit on an automated QIAcube, without T cell sorting. Deep TCRalpha and TCRbeta repertoire profiling with unique molecular barcoding was performed on peripheral blood of monozygotic twin pairs concordant or discordant for inflammatory bowel disease. Smoking habits were recorded for all twin pairs, and individuals were classified as current, former or never smokers. Here is what the overall study found, with its caveats: Compared with healthy twins, IBD patients had fewer clonotypes in common with other individuals, a difference most pronounced in patients showing signs of disease activity. The analysis was unable to tell apart different T cell subtypes. Because patients received different immunosuppressive treatments, the repertoires may have picked up extra background noise and variability between individuals. A decrease in TCRbeta repertoire diversity, as measured by inverse Simpson index, was observed in IBD patients compared with their healthy co-twins. No difference in repertoire similarity was observed between concordant and discordant twins, possibly owing to limited statistical power. No single strong signal or clonotype linked to IBD turned up in the results, so the idea that one exists was not supported.

The library was built by means of 5' RACE. Preparation of each TCR library used roughly 3,300 ng of total RNA. cDNA was synthesized with SMARTScribe reverse transcriptase in eight separate reactions per sample. Unique molecular identifiers containing a 6-nucleotide sample barcode were introduced through template switching during cDNA synthesis. Amplification of TCRalpha and TCRbeta cDNA involved two nested PCRs of 16 and 9 cycles, and each PCR was followed by bead purification. Before amplification, the cDNA was both treated with uracil DNA-glycosylase and purified with the QIAquick PCR purification kit. The second PCR was the step at which Illumina TruSeq-compatible adapters and sample-specific barcodes were added. Library quality and concentration were checked on TapeStation and Qubit, and libraries were pooled at 5 ng each. Sequencing of the pooled libraries was done on an Illumina HiSeq2500 single-index Rapid Run using custom sequencing primers and 2 x 100 bp reads. The original pipeline was this. MiGEC version 1.2.6 was used for UMI-based consensus assembly, which corrected PCR and sequencing errors. MiXCR version 2.1.1 was used to carry out V(D)J alignment, clonotype assembly and CDR3 extraction. Gene usage, clonotype sharing and MAIT/NKT TCR abundance were normalised by analysing the top 1000, 10 000 and 20 000 clonotypes per sample. After downsampling to 27 000 UMIs, diversity was calculated as the inverse Simpson index using the vegan R package. Paired Mann-Whitney U tests were applied to discordant twin pairs, and Benjamini-Hochberg correction was used for multiple testing. TCRdb reprocessed the reads, and each CDR3 protein sequence is entered once, without DNA. V and J calls and clone size were set by TCRdb, not the authors. This sample's clone table shows under 150,000 distinct CDR3 sequences. The ten top clones hold about 2.6% of the sample.

The TCR originated in a human donor with ulcerative colitis or Crohn's disease, or a healthy co-twin of an affected twin (not recorded which). Sequencing was done on a sample of blood.

CDR3 reads: CATSDSRRGVTYEQYF. The rearranged segments are TRBV24-1 and TRBJ2-7; TCRdb proposes TRBD1, but this gene call is untestable without DNA. Sequences KGHDR (CDR1) and SFDVKD (CDR2) are obtained from the germline V gene. Spanning cysteine to phenylalanine, the CDR3 consists of 16 amino acids. No DNA is given.